These 12 T cell receptor beta chains share one sample of origin, sequenced in a study of cytomegalovirus exposure and HLA in healthy donors. Vbeta (60) and Jbeta (13) primers were used in the PCR. The data were produced by immunoSEQ multiplex PCR, yet TCRdb's version contains in-frame clones alone and is incomplete. The sample lists 110,000 or so clones; 80% to 90% were seen once. Sequenced input: PBMCs. These receptor sequences come from a middle-aged man in good health and CMV-seronegative.

The V and J genes are TRBV10-2 and TRBJ2-3, with a tentative D call TRBD2 (5 bases). The CDR3 totals 15 residues. V gave up 1 base and J gave up 6 bases, with 14 bases separating them. The germline CDR1 and CDR2 sequences are WSHSY and SAAADI. This chain's CDR3 is CASSEFSISVDTQYF. The CDR3 coding sequence is TGCGCCAGCAGTGAGTTTTCGATTAGCGTGGATACGCAGTATTTT.

The chain has TRBV18 and TRBJ2-1, with TRBD2 identical over 7 bases. V lost 3 bases and J lost 5; bases outside the gene matches: 7. Germline lookup yields CDR1 KGHSH and CDR2 LQKENI. CDR3 length equals 15 residues. The CDR3 here is CASSPGASGDNEQFF. The DNA of the CDR3 is TGTGCCAGCTCACCCGGGGCTAGCGGCGACAATGAGCAGTTCTTC. The full variable domain, its missing parts supplied by reference TRBV18 and TRBJ2-1, is NAGVMQNPRHLVRRRGQEARLRCSPMKGHSHVYWYRQLPEEGLKFMVYLQKENIIDESGMPKERFSAEFPKEGPSILRIQQVVRGDSAAYFCASSPGASGDNEQFFGPGTRLTVL.

The gene calls are TRBV18 and TRBJ2-7, with 8 bases matching TRBD2. The CDR3 covers 14 residues. V dropped 3 bases and J dropped 4; count of bases not matched to a gene: 5. Germline V gene data show CDR1 as KGHSH and CDR2 as LQKENI. The CDR3 region is CASSPGTSEYEQYF. CDR3 bases: TGTGCCAGCTCACCCGGGACTAGTGAATACGAGCAGTACTTC.

This rearrangement joins TRBV29-1 to TRBJ2-5; D is perhaps TRBD1 (6 bases). The J call could be wrong; TRBJ2-7 is a better fit for the DNA end. The CDR3 sequence is 15 residues long. Germline V lookup: CDR1 SQVTM, CDR2 ANQGSEA. CDR3 DNA sequence: TGCAGCGTTGGGGGGCTCCTTCAGGGGAACTACGAGCAGTACTTC. It translates to CSVGGLLQGNYEQYF.

The V and J genes are TRBV28 and TRBJ2-5; TRBD1 matches at 12 bases. Germline CDR1 is MDHEN and CDR2 is SYDVKM. Losses at the gene ends were 7 bases for V and 11 bases for J; bases not matched to a gene: 11. The CDR3 contains 14 residues. The CDR3 nucleotides read TGTGCCAGCACGGTGGGACAGGGGGCTGGAGAGCAGTACTTC. It yields the protein CASTVGQGAGEQYF. The full variable domain, with the rest looked up from reference TRBV28 and TRBJ2-5, is DVKVTQSSRYLVKRTGEKVFLECVQDMDHENMFWYRQDPGLGLRLIYFSYDVKMKEKGDIPEGYSVSREKKERFSLILESASTNQTSMYLCASTVGQGAGEQYFGPGTRLLVL.

The rearrangement joins TRBV19 to TRBJ2-2; D gene uncertain. Trimming took off 5 bases at V and 6 bases at J, with 10 bases between the two ends. Germline V gives CDR1 LNHDA, CDR2 SQIVND (reference sequence). The CDR3 has 13 amino acids. As DNA, the CDR3 is TGTGCCAGTAGTTCAATCCCGGCCGGGGAGCTGTTTTTT. Translating it yields CASSSIPAGELFF.

The chain has TRBV5-4 and TRBJ2-3; TRBD1 might be the D (5 bases). The CDR3 runs to 14 residues. The V and J ends lost 4 bases and 4 bases respectively, with 13 bases between them. Germline loops: CDR1 SGHNT, CDR2 YYREEE (reference sequence). CDR3 bases: TGTGCCAGCAGCCGCCCGACAGTGGCAGATACGCAGTATTTT. This sequence encodes CASSRPTVADTQYF.

Note on this clone: At one end the junction does not follow the germline gene, possibly because of a read error. The chain recombines TRBV7-9 with TRBJ2-7; no clear D gene. The V gene's germline CDR1 is SEHNR and CDR2 FQNEAQ (reference sequence). The CDR3 totals 12 residues. The CDR3 nucleotides are TGTTCCAGCAGCTTAAGCCTCTACGAGCAGTACTTC. It encodes CSSSLSLYEQYF. The entire variable domain, with the rest obtained from reference TRBV7-9 and TRBJ2-7, is as follows: DTGVSQNPRHKITKRGQNVTFRCDPISEHNRLYWYRQTLGQGPEFLTYFQNEAQLEKSRLLSDRFSAERPKGSFSTLEIQRTEQGDSAMYLCSSSLSLYEQYFGPGTRLTVT.

The chain is built from TRBV13 and TRBJ2-1; 10 bases are a match to TRBD2. V was pared by 4 bases and J by 6 bases, with 3 bases of the junction left unmatched. Germline assignment: CDR1 PRHDT and CDR2 FYEKMQ (reference sequence). The CDR3 is 14 amino acids. In DNA form, the CDR3 reads TGTGCCAGCAGCTCCGGGACTAGCGTCAATGAGCAGTTCTTC. Translating it yields CASSSGTSVNEQFF.

The chain recombines TRBV6-5 with TRBJ1-4; 7 bases are a match to TRBD1. The CDR3 covers 14 residues. CDR1 is MNHEY and CDR2 is SVGAGI in the germline V gene. J gave up 3 bases and V 8 bases, and 6 bases lay outside the gene matches. CDR3 residues: CASGGTASNEKLFF. The CDR3 DNA is TGTGCCAGCGGAGGGACAGCCTCTAATGAAAAACTGTTTTTT.

This rearrangement joins TRBV7-9 to TRBJ1-1; 7 positions agree with TRBD1. Trimming removed 2 bases from V and 5 bases from J; junction bases left unmatched: 8. The germline V gene has CDR1 SEHNR and CDR2 FQNEAQ (reference sequence). The CDR3 sequence is 15 residues long. DNA of the CDR3: TGTGCCAGCAGCTTACCCGACAGGGCAAAAACTGAAGCTTTCTTT. Translation gives CASSLPDRAKTEAFF. The whole variable domain, remainder taken from reference TRBV7-9 and TRBJ1-1, is DTGVSQNPRHKITKRGQNVTFRCDPISEHNRLYWYRQTLGQGPEFLTYFQNEAQLEKSRLLSDRFSAERPKGSFSTLEIQRTEQGDSAMYLCASSLPDRAKTEAFFGQGTRLTVV.

The chain recombines TRBV27 with TRBJ2-1; the match to TRBD2 covers 7 bases. Germline-derived CDR1 and CDR2 are MNHEY and SMNVEV (reference sequence). Losses at the gene ends were 2 bases for V and 7 bases for J; bases not matched to a gene: 11. The CDR3 is made up of 16 amino acids. Written as DNA, the CDR3 is TGTGCCAGCAGTTTAGGGGCGAGCGGGGCACGGAATGAGCAGTTCTTC. Residues: CASSLGASGARNEQFF.